This T cell receptor (beta chain) originates from a study of blood T cell repertoires in COVID-19. Overall study context: Samples representing acute and convalescent COVID-19 were sourced from the United States, Italy and Spain. T cells, B-cell-depleted T cells, or PBMCs supplied cDNA or gDNA.

V lost 1 base, J lost 2 bases, and 5 bases stayed unmatched. Looked up from germline, CDR1 is SGHNT and CDR2 is YYREEE (reference sequence). The CDR3 has 15 amino acids. Original processing notes: Scientists estimated how many nucleated cells there were by amplifying reference gene primers. Generated by immunoSEQ multiplex PCR, the TCRdb table keeps only in-frame clones and is missing some. The V and J calls and the clone size are those of that table, but D and trimming were determined from the DNA. The sample shows about 74,000 clones, 85% to 90% of them seen only once. Sequencing used peripheral blood. This sequence joins TRBV5-4 and TRBJ2-7, with 8 nucleotides matching TRBD1. The TCR originated in a woman over 75 with acute or convalescent COVID-19. The CDR3 region has the DNA TGTGCCAGCAGCTTGCCCGGGACAGGCGCCTACGAGCAGTACTTC. Translation gives CASSLPGTGAYEQYF.